Below, one T cell receptor (beta chain) is given with its context. This specimen comes from a study of blood T cell repertoires in COVID-19. As for the study in general: Sample material is recorded as cDNA or gDNA derived from T cells, B-cell-depleted T cells, or PBMCs.

The CDR3 has 15 amino acids. The germline V gene encodes CDR1 LNHDA and CDR2 SQIVND (reference sequence). V was clipped by 0 bases and J by 4 bases; unmatched bases: 5. Profiling relied on immunoSEQ multiplex PCR, and the TCRdb table lists in-frame clones only, not all of them. The sample lists over 150,000 clones, around nine tenths occurring once. This sequence originates from a man aged 55 to 70 with COVID-19, enrolled during active disease. The sequenced material came from peripheral blood. The V call is TRBV19, the J call TRBJ2-7; 8 bases line up with TRBD2. For the CDR3, the DNA is TGTGCCAGTAGTATAGATGGGACTAGAAGTTACGAGCAGTACTTC. Its translation: CASSIDGTRSYEQYF.